A selection of T cell receptor beta chains follows, all from one sample in a study of T cells after yellow fever vaccination. TCRdb ran MiXCR on the 5' RACE reads and lists one entry per CDR3 protein. This table has some 120,000 distinct CDR3 sequences, more than 6% appearing once. The starting material was CD4+ T cells sorted from PBMCs, obtained 10 to 11 days after the first yellow fever vaccination. These receptors were taken from a young man who received the YFV17D yellow fever vaccine. Both conserved end residues are part of each CDR3. The order of the fields is V gene, clone size, J gene, D gene, CDR3 protein, CDR3 DNA. A D gene is named only where the DNA matches it firmly. Size is omitted from some rows. Given values are once, few, many or a class for expanded clones.

v_call: TRBV2; clone_size: many; j_call: TRBJ1-2; d_call: -; cdr3_aa: CASPEEGANYGYTF; cdr3_nt: TGTGCCAGCCCCGAGGAGGGAGCAAACTATGGCTACACCTTC
v_call: TRBV29-1; clone_size: many; j_call: TRBJ1-2; d_call: -; cdr3_aa: CSVEEGYTF; cdr3_nt: TGCAGCGTTGAAGAGGGCTACACCTTC
v_call: TRBV5-5; clone_size: few; j_call: TRBJ2-5; d_call: -; cdr3_aa: CASSFRGLVAGETQYF; cdr3_nt: TGTGCCAGCAGCTTTCGGGGGTTAGTGGCAGGAGAGACCCAGTACTTC
v_call: TRBV5-8; clone_size: few; j_call: TRBJ2-1; d_call: TRBD2; cdr3_aa: CASSRTSGNYNEQFF; cdr3_nt: TGTGCCAGCAGCCGGACTAGCGGAAACTACAATGAGCAGTTCTTC
v_call: TRBV5-1; clone_size: many; j_call: TRBJ1-2; d_call: -; cdr3_aa: CASSAGQRAGYTF; cdr3_nt: TGCGCCAGCAGCGCCGGACAGCGGGCGGGCTACACCTTC
v_call: TRBV27; clone_size: many; j_call: TRBJ2-3; d_call: -; cdr3_aa: CATTNQGRADTQYF; cdr3_nt: TGTGCCACCACTAACCAGGGACGCGCAGATACGCAGTATTTT
v_call: TRBV5-4; clone_size: -; j_call: TRBJ1-3; d_call: -; cdr3_aa: CASSFPESSGNTIYF; cdr3_nt: TGTGCCAGCAGCTTCCCAGAATCCTCTGGAAACACCATATATTTT
v_call: TRBV3-1; clone_size: many; j_call: TRBJ1-1; d_call: -; cdr3_aa: CASSHGGGPEAFF; cdr3_nt: TGTGCCAGCAGCCACGGGGGGGGGCCTGAAGCTTTCTTT
v_call: TRBV29-1; clone_size: many; j_call: TRBJ1-5; d_call: TRBD1; cdr3_aa: CSASDRGGTQPQHF; cdr3_nt: TGCAGCGCCTCGGACAGGGGTGGCACTCAGCCCCAGCATTTT
v_call: TRBV5-1; clone_size: many; j_call: TRBJ1-5; d_call: -; cdr3_aa: CASSLAGSSNQPQHF; cdr3_nt: TGCGCCAGCAGCTTGGCGGGGTCTAGCAATCAGCCCCAGCATTTT
v_call: TRBV29-1; clone_size: many; j_call: TRBJ2-2; d_call: TRBD2; cdr3_aa: CSGRLAGKNTGELFF; cdr3_nt: TGCAGCGGCCGCCTAGCGGGAAAGAACACCGGGGAGCTGTTTTTT
v_call: TRBV7-2; clone_size: many; j_call: TRBJ1-1; d_call: -; cdr3_aa: CASSFGSLNTEAFF; cdr3_nt: TGTGCCAGCAGCTTCGGGTCCCTGAACACTGAAGCTTTCTTT
v_call: TRBV11-2; clone_size: many; j_call: TRBJ2-2; d_call: -; cdr3_aa: CASGRLAGELFF; cdr3_nt: TGTGCCAGCGGCAGACTAGCCGGGGAGCTGTTTTTT
v_call: TRBV12-3/TRBV12-4; clone_size: many; j_call: TRBJ1-1; d_call: TRBD1; cdr3_aa: CASSSGQGITEAFF; cdr3_nt: TGTGCCAGCAGTTCCGGACAGGGTATCACTGAAGCCTTCTTT
v_call: TRBV14; clone_size: many; j_call: TRBJ2-3; d_call: -; cdr3_aa: CASSQWGGNPDTQYF; cdr3_nt: TGTGCCAGCAGCCAATGGGGCGGGAATCCAGATACGCAGTATTTT
v_call: TRBV5-1; clone_size: many; j_call: TRBJ2-3; d_call: -; cdr3_aa: CASSLGRASDTQYF; cdr3_nt: TGCGCCAGCAGCTTGGGCAGAGCTTCAGATACGCAGTATTTT
v_call: TRBV11-2; clone_size: many; j_call: TRBJ2-7; d_call: TRBD1; cdr3_aa: CASTLRRTGSYEQYF; cdr3_nt: TGTGCCAGCACCCTACGGCGGACAGGGTCCTACGAGCAGTACTTC
v_call: TRBV7-8; clone_size: medium-sized; j_call: TRBJ1-1; d_call: -; cdr3_aa: CASSSYSVKPEAFF; cdr3_nt: TGTGCCAGCAGCTCCTACAGCGTAAAACCTGAAGCTTTCTTT
v_call: TRBV24-1; clone_size: many; j_call: TRBJ2-2; d_call: -; cdr3_aa: CATRDSNTGELFF; cdr3_nt: TGTGCCACCAGGGACTCGAACACCGGGGAGCTGTTTTTT
v_call: TRBV27; clone_size: many; j_call: TRBJ1-1; d_call: -; cdr3_aa: CASRFREDTEAFF; cdr3_nt: TGTGCCAGCAGATTCAGGGAGGACACTGAAGCTTTCTTT
v_call: TRBV20-1; clone_size: many; j_call: TRBJ2-3; d_call: TRBD2; cdr3_aa: CSAWKSGGNTDTQYF; cdr3_nt: TGCAGTGCTTGGAAGAGCGGGGGGAACACAGATACGCAGTATTTT
v_call: TRBV7-2; clone_size: many; j_call: TRBJ2-7; d_call: -; cdr3_aa: CASSDDRSEQYF; cdr3_nt: TGTGCCAGCAGCGATGACAGGTCCGAGCAGTACTTC
v_call: TRBV27; clone_size: few; j_call: TRBJ2-1; d_call: TRBD2; cdr3_aa: CASYKAGGLQNEQFF; cdr3_nt: TGTGCCAGCTATAAGGCGGGGGGGCTACAGAATGAGCAGTTCTTC
v_call: TRBV10-3; clone_size: many; j_call: TRBJ1-6; d_call: TRBD1; cdr3_aa: CAISTGQGNSPLHF; cdr3_nt: TGTGCCATCAGTACGGGACAGGGGAATTCACCCCTCCACTTT
v_call: TRBV20-1; clone_size: many; j_call: TRBJ1-2; d_call: -; cdr3_aa: CSAAEASDYGYTF; cdr3_nt: TGCAGTGCAGCGGAAGCCTCAGACTATGGCTACACCTTC
v_call: TRBV18; clone_size: many; j_call: TRBJ1-1; d_call: TRBD1; cdr3_aa: CASSPPLGFGTGDYTEAFF; cdr3_nt: TGTGCCAGCTCACCCCCCCTAGGTTTCGGGACAGGGGACTACACTGAAGCTTTCTTT
v_call: TRBV20-1; clone_size: many; j_call: TRBJ2-3; d_call: -; cdr3_aa: CSARDKRVNTDTQYF; cdr3_nt: TGCAGTGCTAGAGATAAGAGGGTTAACACAGATACGCAGTATTTT
v_call: TRBV12-5; clone_size: many; j_call: TRBJ1-5; d_call: -; cdr3_aa: CASGPLGPGCNQPQHF; cdr3_nt: TGTGCTAGTGGTCCCCTCGGGCCAGGGTGCAATCAGCCCCAGCATTTT
v_call: TRBV5-1; clone_size: many; j_call: TRBJ2-3; d_call: TRBD1; cdr3_aa: CASGDRATDTQYF; cdr3_nt: TGCGCCAGCGGGGACAGAGCCACAGATACGCAGTATTTT
v_call: TRBV29-1; clone_size: many; j_call: TRBJ2-5; d_call: -; cdr3_aa: CSTGGDQETQYF; cdr3_nt: TGCAGCACAGGGGGGGACCAAGAGACCCAGTACTTC